Reported below is one T cell receptor beta chain. Its target antigen remains unknown. Per-base quality was not reported, and no clone a single base away is much larger than it. The data were obtained in a study of cytomegalovirus exposure and HLA in healthy donors (dated by TCRdb to about 2017). In terms of the full investigation: An earlier analysis of 550 to 700 of the donors reported 250 to 350 Gb of sequence data and 100 million to 130 million unique TCR beta sequences from about 179 million T cells. In a later analysis, previously published TCR beta repertoires from 670 or so donors were re-analyzed and high-resolution HLA genotyping was added so that TCR occurrence patterns could be studied. Because of strong linkage in the cohort, roughly five DR-DQ haplotypes were treated as single units for association and clustering. Genome-wide SNP genotypes for about 65% of the 666 donors were used in a later genetic analysis, which treated that subset as a discovery cohort. On average, roughly 250,000 unique TCR beta nucleotide sequences were sequenced per donor among more than 350 genotyped donors of the cohort, with about 19% of those sequences being non-productive. In an earlier analysis of around 540 of the donors, high-throughput TCR beta sequencing was used to judge whether each TCR beta V gene segment behaved as functional or pseudogenic. HLA typing covered class I and class II loci at four-digit resolution. To predict cytomegalovirus infection status, the study brought together high-throughput TCR immunosequencing, statistical association of individual TCRs with disease status, and machine learning. The number of typed donors differed by locus: roughly 629-640 for A, B, C, DRB1 and DQB1; roughly 510 for DQA1; some 590 for DPA1; and 450 to 480 for DPB1. The study aimed to test whether signatures of past pathogen exposure could be identified by cataloging public T cell receptors. The study profiled the T cell repertoires of about 640 subjects by immunosequencing and related them to cytomegalovirus serostatus. Of the roughly 420 genotyped donors, approximately 81% were placed in the genetic ancestry cluster associated with self-reported Caucasian donors. A separate validation cohort of some 130 different subjects was used in addition to the roughly 670-subject first cohort. In the later analysis, no new phenotypic data were used to find candidate immune exposures; instead, reliance was placed on TCR beta sequences and their occurrence across donors. All discovery cohort repertoires had been generated on a single sequencing platform. Donor age, sex, ethnicity and CMV serostatus were compiled together with the repertoire data. An early release that covered about 640 HLA-typed donors contained 250 to 350 gigabases of sequencing data and 75 million to 100 million unique TCR sequences. Results the study describes overall, beyond this receptor: While some public TCRs were present in many individuals, most TCR sequences turned up only very rarely across donors. The sequencing pipeline was judged likely to have produced a cluster of highly shared sequence variants as a technical artifact. The study gave a list of 150 to 200 TCR beta chains associated with cytomegalovirus. A later analysis found that TCR association rates varied across HLA loci, with DRB1 alleles showing the most associated TCRs and HLA-C alleles the fewest. A further reported finding was that TCR beta sequences accurately predicted the HLA-A and HLA-B alleles for most subjects in the first cohort. Compared with equally common non-associated chains, HLA-associated TCR beta chains in a later analysis were more clonally expanded and had lower generation probabilities. Roughly uniform sequencing depth across donors was assumed in presence/absence analyses, although this assumption may not hold. When HLA alleles, especially DR and DQ, strongly co-occurred, attributing TCR associations to individual alleles was difficult. The classifier was reported to diagnose cytomegalovirus status with high specificity and sensitivity in both the original cohort and the validation cohort. In a later analysis, several top co-occurrence clusters were reported to appear linked to parvovirus B19, influenza, CMV and Epstein-Barr virus. Correlated functional status among segregating V segments might be attributable to linkage disequilibrium, but an unknown experimental factor could not be ruled out. In an earlier analysis of approximately 590 of the donors, most TCR beta V segments appeared in productive rearrangements about 87% or about 30% of the time, broadly matching IMGT annotations. A later genetic analysis reported fewer N-insertions in productive TCRs among donors in an Asian-associated ancestry cluster than the roughly 640-donor mean. V-gene and J-gene trimming of TCR beta chains was associated with a missense DCLRE1C variant in a later genetic analysis, and the association was replicated in an independent cohort. A later analysis found that most CMV-associated TCR beta chains appeared HLA-restricted, with HLA associations seemingly driven largely by CMV exposure. The only immune exposure information available for the cohort was CMV serostatus. The earlier analysis of nearly 600 of the donors excluded about 16 rarely observed V segments, including chromosome 9 orphons, because counts were too low. Because the 87-base-pair reads could not distinguish some IMGT-functional V segments, including TRBV6-2 and TRBV6-3, those segments were excluded. Only TCR beta chains were sequenced in this cohort, and the absence of alpha or paired-chain data limited detectable features. It was suggested by the authors that the approach could potentially be generalized to other disease states and immunological phenotypes. At a false discovery rate of 0.05, a later analysis linked fewer than 20,000 TCR beta sequences to specific HLA alleles. Three of the identified cytomegalovirus-associated TCR beta chains were confirmed in vitro to be specific for cytomegalovirus antigens. Because HLA typing was unavailable for some donors at each locus, only the typed subset was used in association tests.

The V and J ends are trimmed by 3 bases and 4 bases, leaving 7 bases between them. The CDR3 goes from the cysteine to the phenylalanine over 12 residues. Kept here is only the CDR3 DNA, which spans 36 bases and is read in frame from base 1. The germline V gene (reference sequence) supplies CDR1 LNHDA and CDR2 SQIVND. The library was obtained by the immunoSEQ multiplex PCR assay. For the multiplex PCR, a mixture combining 60 forward primers for TCR Vbeta segments and 13 reverse primers for TCR Jbeta segments was used. Amplification of the CDR3 region of rearranged TCR beta genes was performed with a multiplex PCR assay on genomic DNA. On the Illumina HiSeq System, the amplified TCR beta libraries were sequenced as 87-base-pair reads. Per the source publication's procedure: In a later analysis, approximately 74 million unique TCR beta chains were counted across the approximately 640 repertoires, and roughly 10 million of these chains were shared by at least two donors. To remove PCR and sequencing errors, raw reads were error-corrected and collapsed into unique sequences using a nearest-neighbor algorithm that merged closely related sequences. CDR3 sequences were aligned to IMGT reference sequences to assign V, D and J gene segments. For a sequence to be retained, at least a six-nucleotide match to both a V gene segment and a J gene segment was required. Rearrangements were called productive when the CDR3 lacked stop codons and stayed in frame with V and J; all others were non-productive. Following IMGT convention, CDR3 was defined as the stretch from the second conserved V-encoded cysteine to the conserved J-encoded phenylalanine. The earlier analysis of roughly 590 of the donors excluded sequences that lacked an unambiguous match to a single V gene segment. In an earlier analysis of 587 of the donors, V segments were called functional above 56.7% productive rearrangements and were called segregating when the between-donor standard deviation exceeded 5%. To diagnose cytomegalovirus status from the catalog of TCR beta chain sequences, a statistical classification framework was built. A later analysis assigned V and J genes by comparing TCR nucleotide sequences with IMGT/GENE-DB human TR gene sequences. A later analysis assigned CDR3 sequences and most-parsimonious VDJ recombination scenarios with the TCRdist pipeline. In a later analysis, each TCR beta chain was defined by its CDR3 amino acid sequence together with its V-gene family, and reads lacking a unique V-gene family were excluded. As a way to deal with suspected cross-contamination and a sequencing artifact, a later analysis dropped 640 or so nucleotide sequences that were highly shared and had low generation probability. In a later analysis, a clonal expansion index was calculated for each public chain from normalized within-repertoire ranks of inferred template counts. Generation probabilities in a later analysis came from a VDJ recombination model fitted to out-of-frame rearrangements, and those results were checked against IGoR. Hypergeometric tests were used in a later analysis to score TCR-TCR, TCR-HLA and TCR-CMV co-occurrence, with a repertoire-size bias correction applied to the TCR pairs. To estimate false discovery rates, a later analysis permuted the HLA or CMV assignments 20 times. In a later analysis, co-occurring TCRs were grouped using DBSCAN, with TCRdist sequence similarity added in when clustering inside HLA-allele-positive subsets. Repertoires with fewer than 30,000 or more than 120,000 public chains, plus five repertoires with anomalous nucleotide sharing, were excluded from co-occurrence clustering. Imported from immuneACCESS, the table was reduced by TCRdb to in-frame sequences with V and J called. These copies leave out some clones; in studies compared against another copy, an unresolved V gene accounts for under half, and the cause of the remainder is not known. From that table come the V and J calls and clone size; the DNA was used to work out D and trimming. Across this sample there are 200,000 to 250,000 clones, with more than 60% seen only once. 2.5% to 3.5% of the sample belongs to the ten largest clones.

The cohort comprised 710 or so healthy bone marrow donors. All cohort members were sampled while nominally healthy, although unrecorded immune exposures were likely present. The donor tested CMV seropositive and was one of the 289 seropositive cohort members. A peripheral blood sample was provided by each donor, and peripheral blood mononuclear cells were used for TCR beta sequencing. The Qiagen DNeasy Blood Extraction Kit was used to extract genomic DNA from the blood cell samples. The chain joins TRBV19 to TRBJ2-7, with TRBD2 tentatively as D gene (5 bases match). Material for sequencing was PBMCs. The clonotype originates from a woman aged 55-69 years in good health and CMV-seropositive. The bases read TGTGCCAGTAGTATTGGAGGATACGAGCAGTACTTC. This is translated as CASSIGGYEQYF. The CDR3 plus the reference TRBV19 and TRBJ2-7 genes for the other parts give the full variable domain: DGGITQSPKYLFRKEGQNVTLSCEQNLNHDAMYWYRQDPGQGLRLIYYSQIVNDFQKGDIAEGYSVSREKKESFPLTVTSAQKNPTAFYLCASSIGGYEQYFGPGTRLTVT.